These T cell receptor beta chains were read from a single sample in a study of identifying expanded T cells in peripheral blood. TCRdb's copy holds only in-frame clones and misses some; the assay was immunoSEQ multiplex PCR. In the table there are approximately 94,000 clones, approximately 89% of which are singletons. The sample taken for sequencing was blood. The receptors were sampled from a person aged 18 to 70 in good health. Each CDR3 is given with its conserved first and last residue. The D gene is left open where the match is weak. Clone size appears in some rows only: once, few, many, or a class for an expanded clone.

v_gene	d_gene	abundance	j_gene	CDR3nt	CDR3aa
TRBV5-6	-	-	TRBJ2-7	TGTGCCAGCAGCTTGTACAGGACGAGGAATTACGAGCAGTACTTC	CASSLYRTRNYEQYF
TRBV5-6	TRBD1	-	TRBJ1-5	TGTGCCAGCAGCCGACAGGGGGGCAATCAGCCCCAGCATTTT	CASSRQGGNQPQHF
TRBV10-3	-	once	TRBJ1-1	TGTGCCATCAGTACCACAGGCGGAGGAACTGAAGCTTTCTTT	CAISTTGGGTEAFF
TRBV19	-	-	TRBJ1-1	TGTGCCAGTAGGGGGGCCAGCTGGACTGAAGCTTTCTTT	CASRGASWTEAFF
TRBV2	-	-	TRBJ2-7	TGTGCCAGCAGCGTCCGTGTCGAGCAGTACTTC	CASSVRVEQYF
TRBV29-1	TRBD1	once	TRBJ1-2	TGCAGCGTTGGTAGGACAGGGGGCGACTATGGCTACACCTTC	CSVGRTGGDYGYTF
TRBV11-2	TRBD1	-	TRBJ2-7	TGTGCCAGCAGCTCGACCGGGACAGGTCCAACCTACGAGCAGTACTTC	CASSSTGTGPTYEQYF
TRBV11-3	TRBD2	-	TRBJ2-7	TGTGCCAGCAGCCTAACCGGACTAGCTCGGGAGCAGTACTTC	CASSLTGLAREQYF
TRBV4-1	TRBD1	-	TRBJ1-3	TGCGCCAGCAGCCAAGGTCAAACCGGGACAGGGGGAAACACCATATATTTT	CASSQGQTGTGGNTIYF
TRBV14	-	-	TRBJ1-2	TGTGCCAGCAGCCAAGGGGTGGGGAACAACTATGGCTACACCTTC	CASSQGVGNNYGYTF
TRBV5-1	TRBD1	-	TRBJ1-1	TGCGCCAGCAGCTGGTTTTCGGGACAGAATATGAACACTGAAGCTTTCTTT	CASSWFSGQNMNTEAFF
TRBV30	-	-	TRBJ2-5	TGTGCCTCGGGGCAGGGGGGACAAGAGACCCAGTACTTC	CASGQGGQETQYF
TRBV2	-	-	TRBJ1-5	TGTGCCAGCAGTGTTGGATTGAATCAGCCCCAGCATTTT	CASSVGLNQPQHF
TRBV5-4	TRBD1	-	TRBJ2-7	TGTGCCAGCAGCTCCGGGACAGTGACGGACTACGAGCAGTACTTC	CASSSGTVTDYEQYF
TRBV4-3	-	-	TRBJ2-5	TGCGCCAGCAGCCAAGATGCGAGCGGACTTAAATCGGGAGAGACCCAGTACTTC	CASSQDASGLKSGETQYF
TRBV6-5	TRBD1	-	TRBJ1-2	TGTGCCAGCAGTTACCGCGGACAGGGGACCTATGGCTACACCTTC	CASSYRGQGTYGYTF
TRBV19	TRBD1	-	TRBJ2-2	TGTGCCAGTAGGGTCGACGGGACAGGGGGCTGGACGATCGCGAACACCGGGGAGCTGTTTTTT	CASRVDGTGGWTIANTGELFF
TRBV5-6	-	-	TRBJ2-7	TGTGCCAGCAGCTCCGCCACCCGGACAGCCGTAGGCTACGAGCAGTACTTC	CASSSATRTAVGYEQYF
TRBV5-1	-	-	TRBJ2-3	TGCGCCAGCAGCAACAGAGGGGCTACAGATACGCAGTATTTT	CASSNRGATDTQYF
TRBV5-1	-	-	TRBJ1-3	TGCGCCAGCAGCGCTGGTCCAGGGTCTTTGAGAAACACCATATATTTT	CASSAGPGSLRNTIYF
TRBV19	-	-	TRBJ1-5	TGTGCCAGTACCCTCGGCCCTCGACTAAAGGTACAGCCCCAGCATTTT	CASTLGPRLKVQPQHF
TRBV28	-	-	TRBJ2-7	TGTGCCAGCAGTTTATTCCACGAGCAGTACTTC	CASSLFHEQYF
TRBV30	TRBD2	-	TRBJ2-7	TGTGCCTGGAGGTTAGCGGGAGGGCTCTACGAGCAGTACTTC	CAWRLAGGLYEQYF
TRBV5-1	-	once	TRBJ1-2	TGCGCCAGCAGCCTGGGGTTGGGCGCAGGCTACACCTTC	CASSLGLGAGYTF
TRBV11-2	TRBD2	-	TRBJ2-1	TGTGCCAGCAGCCCTATAGCGGGGGGGTACAATGAGCAGTTCTTC	CASSPIAGGYNEQFF
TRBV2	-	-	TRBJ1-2	TGTGCCGGCAGTCCAGGGTACTATGGCTACACCTTC	CAGSPGYYGYTF
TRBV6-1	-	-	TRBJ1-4	TGTGCCAGCAGTGAAAGGTCTGGGACTAATGAAAAACTGTTTTTT	CASSERSGTNEKLFF
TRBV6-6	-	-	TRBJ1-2	TGTGCCAGCAGCCCCGGACAGAGGAAAGACTACACCTTC	CASSPGQRKDYTF
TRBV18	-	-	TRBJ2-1	TGTGCCAGCTCACCTTACGGGGGTGGTGAGCAGTTCTTC	CASSPYGGGEQFF
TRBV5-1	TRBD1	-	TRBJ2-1	TGCGCCAGCAGCACAGGGGGCTCCTACAATGAGCAGTTCTTC	CASSTGGSYNEQFF
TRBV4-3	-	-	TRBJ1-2	TGCGCCAGCAGCCAAGGTCAGGACCAAGGGGCCCATGATGGCTACACCTTC	CASSQGQDQGAHDGYTF
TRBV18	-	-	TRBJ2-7	TGTGCCAGCTCATCGGCGGGGGCCGACTACGAGCAGTACTTC	CASSSAGADYEQYF
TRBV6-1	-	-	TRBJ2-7	TGTGCCAGCAGTGAGCTCCGCGAGCAGTACTTC	CASSELREQYF
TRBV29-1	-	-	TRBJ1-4	TGCAGCGCGTTAACTAATGAAAAACTGTTTTTT	CSALTNEKLFF
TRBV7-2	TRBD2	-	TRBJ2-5	TGTGCCAGCAGTTTAACTAGCGGGAGTCCAGAGACCCAGTACTTC	CASSLTSGSPETQYF
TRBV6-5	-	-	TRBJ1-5	TGTGCCAGCAGTTACACCGGACAGCCGAATCAGCCCCAGCATTTT	CASSYTGQPNQPQHF
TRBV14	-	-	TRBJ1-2	TGTGCCAGCAGCCAAGATACGGTTAATACGGAGAGATACACCTTC	CASSQDTVNTERYTF
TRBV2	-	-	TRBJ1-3	TGTGCCAGCAGTGAAGGCCGACAGAGCTCTGGAAACACCATATATTTT	CASSEGRQSSGNTIYF
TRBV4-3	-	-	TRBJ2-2	TGCGCCAGCAGCCAAGGCTCAGGGCGGAACACCGGGGAGCTGTTTTTT	CASSQGSGRNTGELFF
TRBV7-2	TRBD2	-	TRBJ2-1	TGTGCCAGCAGCCACTACCCGCGGGGGGATGAGCAGTTCTTC	CASSHYPRGDEQFF
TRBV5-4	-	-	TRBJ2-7	TGTGCCAGCAGCGTCGACACAGGATCCTACGAGCAGTACTTC	CASSVDTGSYEQYF
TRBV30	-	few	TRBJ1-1	TGTGCCCGGGGAGGGCCAGAAGCTTTCTTT	CARGGPEAFF
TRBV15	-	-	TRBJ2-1	TGTGCCACCAGCATCAGTCCGTTCCCGCAGTTCTTC	CATSISPFPQFF
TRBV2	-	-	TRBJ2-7	TGTGCCAGCAGAAGCCAGGGGGGCCCCTACGAGCAGTACTTC	CASRSQGGPYEQYF
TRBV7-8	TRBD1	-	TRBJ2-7	TGTGCCAGCAGCCAGTCGACAGGGGGCTCCTACGAGCAGTACTTC	CASSQSTGGSYEQYF
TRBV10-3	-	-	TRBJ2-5	TGTGCCATCAGTGACGCACGGAACCAAGAGACCCAGTACTTC	CAISDARNQETQYF
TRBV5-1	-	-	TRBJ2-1	TGCGCCAGCAGCTTCAAAGGACAACAGGTCGGAGATGAGCAGTTCTTC	CASSFKGQQVGDEQFF
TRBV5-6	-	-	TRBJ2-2	TGTGCCAGCAGAACGGTAGCGCCGAACACCGGGGAGCTGTTTTTT	CASRTVAPNTGELFF
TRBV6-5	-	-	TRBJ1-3	TGTGCCAGCAGAACAGGGCGTTCTGGAAACACCATATATTTT	CASRTGRSGNTIYF
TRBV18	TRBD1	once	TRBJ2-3	TGTGCCAGCTCACCCTACACAGGGGCAGATACGCAGTATTTT	CASSPYTGADTQYF
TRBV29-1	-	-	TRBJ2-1	TGCAGCGTGGGAACAGGAGAGCAGTTCTTC	CSVGTGEQFF